These T cell receptor beta chains were read from a single sample in a study of beta chain features in type 1 diabetes. Profiling relied on immunoSEQ multiplex PCR, and the TCRdb table lists in-frame clones only, not all of them. The profile shows 640,000 or so clones, around 15% of them singletons. Sequencing was done on a sample of naive CD4+ T cells from blood. These TCRs come from a man aged 18 to 30 with type 1 diabetes. The CDR3 runs from the conserved cysteine through the conserved F or W. The D gene is left open where the match is weak. Size values are once, few and many counts, or a class for expanded clones, and some rows have none.

cdr3_nt: TGCAGCGTTGCCTCGACACATAGCAATCAGCCCCAGCATTTT
cdr3_aa: CSVASTHSNQPQHF
d_call: NA
v_call: TRBV29-1
j_call: TRBJ1-5
clone_size: NA

cdr3_nt: TGCGCCAGCAGCCTTTGGACCAGCCCAGGGGGCTCCTACGAGCAGTACTTC
cdr3_aa: CASSLWTSPGGSYEQYF
d_call: TRBD1
v_call: TRBV4-1
j_call: TRBJ2-7
clone_size: NA

cdr3_nt: TGTGCCAGCGGGACTGGGATTGATGAGCAGTTCTTC
cdr3_aa: CASGTGIDEQFF
d_call: NA
v_call: TRBV11-1
j_call: TRBJ2-1
clone_size: NA

cdr3_nt: TGTGCCAGCAGCGTTTGGGCCGGGGAGCTGTTTTTT
cdr3_aa: CASSVWAGELFF
d_call: NA
v_call: TRBV9
j_call: TRBJ2-2
clone_size: NA

cdr3_nt: TGTGCCACCCAATCGACAGGGGTTCGTACTGAAGCTTTCTTT
cdr3_aa: CATQSTGVRTEAFF
d_call: TRBD1
v_call: TRBV19
j_call: TRBJ1-1
clone_size: NA

cdr3_nt: TGCGCCAGCAGCCCGCTCTACAGAGAGACCCAGTACTTC
cdr3_aa: CASSPLYRETQYF
d_call: NA
v_call: TRBV4-1
j_call: TRBJ2-5
clone_size: NA

cdr3_nt: TGCGCCAGCAGCCAGGGACCGAACACTGAAGCTTTCTTT
cdr3_aa: CASSQGPNTEAFF
d_call: NA
v_call: TRBV5-1
j_call: TRBJ1-1
clone_size: NA

cdr3_nt: TGTGCCATCAGTGATCGGGGTACCCCCACTAACTATGGCTACACCTTC
cdr3_aa: CAISDRGTPTNYGYTF
d_call: NA
v_call: TRBV10-3
j_call: TRBJ1-2
clone_size: NA

cdr3_nt: TGTGCCAGCAGCTCCAGGGGGTCCTCCTACGAGCAGTACTTC
cdr3_aa: CASSSRGSSYEQYF
d_call: TRBD1
v_call: TRBV11-2
j_call: TRBJ2-7
clone_size: NA

cdr3_nt: TGTGCCAGCAGCTCCTGGGACACCGCCAACTATGGCTACACCTTC
cdr3_aa: CASSSWDTANYGYTF
d_call: NA
v_call: TRBV5-4
j_call: TRBJ1-2
clone_size: NA

cdr3_nt: TGTGCCAGCAGCCAGGACAGCTACGAGCAGTACTTC
cdr3_aa: CASSQDSYEQYF
d_call: NA
v_call: TRBV9
j_call: TRBJ2-7
clone_size: NA

cdr3_nt: TGTGCCAGCAGTTACTCGGCCGGGACAACCTACGAGCAGTACTTC
cdr3_aa: CASSYSAGTTYEQYF
d_call: NA
v_call: TRBV6-5
j_call: TRBJ2-7
clone_size: NA

cdr3_nt: TGTGCCAGCAGCTACCCCGGGACTAGCGGGGGGCCCCAAGAGACCCAGTACTTC
cdr3_aa: CASSYPGTSGGPQETQYF
d_call: TRBD2
v_call: TRBV2
j_call: TRBJ2-5
clone_size: few

cdr3_nt: TGTGCCAGCACCCGGGCAGGGGGCGGTTTTAGAAATGAGCAGTTCTTC
cdr3_aa: CASTRAGGGFRNEQFF
d_call: TRBD1
v_call: TRBV28
j_call: TRBJ2-1
clone_size: few

cdr3_nt: TGTGCCAGCTCACCAGGACAGGGGCTTTCATCCTCCTACGAGCAGTACTTC
cdr3_aa: CASSPGQGLSSSYEQYF
d_call: TRBD1
v_call: TRBV18
j_call: TRBJ2-7
clone_size: NA

cdr3_nt: TGCAGCGTTGAGTACAGCTCCTACGAGCAGTACTTC
cdr3_aa: CSVEYSSYEQYF
d_call: NA
v_call: TRBV29-1
j_call: TRBJ2-7
clone_size: NA

cdr3_nt: TGTGCCAGCAGCCAAGTTGACGGGATCTCCTACGAGCAGTACTTC
cdr3_aa: CASSQVDGISYEQYF
d_call: NA
v_call: TRBV14
j_call: TRBJ2-7
clone_size: few

cdr3_nt: TGTGCCAGCAGCCCGAGCGGGAGCACAGATACGCAGTATTTT
cdr3_aa: CASSPSGSTDTQYF
d_call: NA
v_call: TRBV7-3
j_call: TRBJ2-3
clone_size: NA

cdr3_nt: TGTGCCAGCAGCTTAGGACAGGGAACAGATACGCAGTATTTT
cdr3_aa: CASSLGQGTDTQYF
d_call: TRBD1
v_call: TRBV11-2
j_call: TRBJ2-3
clone_size: few

cdr3_nt: TGTGCCATCAGTGAGGACTTACCGGGACCCCAGCATTTT
cdr3_aa: CAISEDLPGPQHF
d_call: NA
v_call: TRBV10-3
j_call: TRBJ1-5
clone_size: few

cdr3_nt: TGTGCCAGCAGTTCTAGTGTTACGGATGAAGCTTTCTTT
cdr3_aa: CASSSSVTDEAFF
d_call: NA
v_call: TRBV27
j_call: TRBJ1-1
clone_size: NA

cdr3_nt: TGTGCCAGCACCCCGACAAGCCGGGCGAACACTGAAGCTTTCTTT
cdr3_aa: CASTPTSRANTEAFF
d_call: NA
v_call: TRBV2
j_call: TRBJ1-1
clone_size: NA

cdr3_nt: TGTGCCAGCAGCTCCTATAGCGGGGACGAGCAGTACTTC
cdr3_aa: CASSSYSGDEQYF
d_call: TRBD2
v_call: TRBV5-4
j_call: TRBJ2-7
clone_size: few

cdr3_nt: TGTGCCAGCAGTCCGGACAGGTCGGAGGGGGCCAACGTCCTGACTTTC
cdr3_aa: CASSPDRSEGANVLTF
d_call: TRBD1
v_call: TRBV5-8
j_call: TRBJ2-6
clone_size: NA

cdr3_nt: TGTGCCAGCACAGAGAGGGGAGGTGGGAGCAATCAGCCCCAGCATTTT
cdr3_aa: CASTERGGGSNQPQHF
d_call: NA
v_call: TRBV2
j_call: TRBJ1-5
clone_size: NA

cdr3_nt: TGTGCCAGCAGCTTAGACCGCTATGGCTACACCTTC
cdr3_aa: CASSLDRYGYTF
d_call: NA
v_call: TRBV7-9
j_call: TRBJ1-2
clone_size: NA

cdr3_nt: TGTGCCAGCAGTGAAGGTTCCGTCAGGGTGAGCGAGCAGTACTTC
cdr3_aa: CASSEGSVRVSEQYF
d_call: NA
v_call: TRBV2
j_call: TRBJ2-7
clone_size: NA

cdr3_nt: TGTGCCAGCAGCTCGAAGGACAGGGGCTCCCTTTTCTTT
cdr3_aa: CASSSKDRGSLFF
d_call: TRBD1
v_call: TRBV7-9
j_call: TRBJ1-1
clone_size: few

cdr3_nt: TGCGCCAGCAGTGAGAGTGGGGACAGTAATTCACCCCTCCACTTT
cdr3_aa: CASSESGDSNSPLHF
d_call: TRBD1
v_call: TRBV10-2
j_call: TRBJ1-6
clone_size: NA

cdr3_nt: TGTGCCAGCAGCTTAGAGCGGCTACTTGGGAATGAGCAGTTCTTC
cdr3_aa: CASSLERLLGNEQFF
d_call: NA
v_call: TRBV11-2
j_call: TRBJ2-1
clone_size: NA

cdr3_nt: TGTGCCAGCTCACCTCCGGAGGGGACAGGGAGGTACGAGCAGTACTTC
cdr3_aa: CASSPPEGTGRYEQYF
d_call: TRBD1
v_call: TRBV18
j_call: TRBJ2-7
clone_size: NA

cdr3_nt: TGTGCCTGGACCGTGGGGACAGGGAATTCACCCCTCCACTTT
cdr3_aa: CAWTVGTGNSPLHF
d_call: TRBD1
v_call: TRBV30
j_call: TRBJ1-6
clone_size: few

cdr3_nt: TGTGCCAGCAGTTACCTATCGGGTAACACTGAAGCTTTCTTT
cdr3_aa: CASSYLSGNTEAFF
d_call: NA
v_call: TRBV6-5
j_call: TRBJ1-1
clone_size: NA

cdr3_nt: TGTGCCAGCAGGGTAACCGGGGAGCTGTTTTTT
cdr3_aa: CASRVTGELFF
d_call: NA
v_call: TRBV7-9
j_call: TRBJ2-2
clone_size: NA

cdr3_nt: TGTGCCAGCCGGGTGGGAGAGGGATCTAATGAAAAACTGTTTTTT
cdr3_aa: CASRVGEGSNEKLFF
d_call: NA
v_call: TRBV6-5
j_call: TRBJ1-4
clone_size: few

cdr3_nt: TGCGCCAGCAGCCAGAGACAGGGAGTTGGAGCTAACTATGGCTACACCTTC
cdr3_aa: CASSQRQGVGANYGYTF
d_call: TRBD1
v_call: TRBV5-1
j_call: TRBJ1-2
clone_size: few

cdr3_nt: TGTGCCAGCAGTGAGGGCAGGGGAAACACCATATATTTT
cdr3_aa: CASSEGRGNTIYF
d_call: NA
v_call: TRBV2
j_call: TRBJ1-3
clone_size: few

cdr3_nt: TGTGCCACCGACCGGAACACAGATACGCAGTATTTT
cdr3_aa: CATDRNTDTQYF
d_call: NA
v_call: TRBV28
j_call: TRBJ2-3
clone_size: NA

cdr3_nt: TGTGCCAGCAGCAGGGACAGCGGGGAGACCCAGTACTTC
cdr3_aa: CASSRDSGETQYF
d_call: NA
v_call: TRBV7-9
j_call: TRBJ2-5
clone_size: NA

cdr3_nt: TGTGCCAGCAGCTTGGCAGGCGGGGGCAACACCATATATTTT
cdr3_aa: CASSLAGGGNTIYF
d_call: NA
v_call: TRBV5-4
j_call: TRBJ1-3
clone_size: few

cdr3_nt: TGTGCCAGCAGTCCCCTGGGGAGGGTGGGTAATTCACCCCTCCACTTT
cdr3_aa: CASSPLGRVGNSPLHF
d_call: NA
v_call: TRBV27
j_call: TRBJ1-6
clone_size: few